The 4 T cell receptor beta chains listed next were all sequenced from one sample in a study of blood T cell repertoires in COVID-19. Clones were read by immunoSEQ multiplex PCR, and TCRdb kept only the in-frame ones, dropping some. Here the sample spans some 77,000 clones, around four fifths being singletons. The material sequenced was peripheral blood. These TCRs come from a woman aged 60-70 years with acute or convalescent COVID-19.

This clone showed up just once. V gene TRBV5-1 combines with J gene TRBJ2-6, with 8 bases lining up with TRBD1. Looked up from germline, CDR1 is SGHRS and CDR2 is YFSETQ. V dropped 4 bases and J dropped 2; count of bases not matched to a gene: 8. The CDR3 loop spans 17 amino acids. CDR3 in amino acids: CASSGQGAPPGANVLTF. The CDR3 DNA reads TGCGCCAGCAGCGGCCAGGGGGCGCCCCCTGGGGCCAACGTCCTGACTTTC.

V usage is TRBV5-4 and J usage is TRBJ1-6, with 8 bases aligning to TRBD1. The junction had 10 bases not matched to a gene; V was cut back by 4 bases and J by 10 bases. The CDR3 is 15 residues long. The germline CDR1 and CDR2 sequences are SGHNT and YYREEE (reference sequence). The CDR3 nucleotides read TGTGCCAGCAGCGATGGTGGGCAGGGGGCCTCACCCCTCCACTTT. Amino acids: CASSDGGQGASPLHF.

The chain links TRBV2 to TRBJ1-3; D possibly corresponds to TRBD1 (5 bases). Trimming pared 2 bases from V and 4 bases from J, leaving 21 bases between. The CDR3 length is 18 residues. Germline V lookup: CDR1 SNHLY, CDR2 FYNNEI. The CDR3 protein is CASSEWLGLGRRGNTIYF. CDR3 nucleotide sequence: TGTGCCAGCAGTGAATGGTTAGGTTTGGGGCGTCGCGGAAACACCATATATTTT.

This chain joins TRBV10-3 and TRBJ1-5; D may be TRBD1 (6 bases). V lost 3 bases and J lost 1, with 7 bases in between. The CDR3 covers 14 residues. Germline CDR1 is ENHRY and CDR2 is SYGVKD. The CDR3 loop is CAISEGGSNQPQHF. CDR3 in DNA: TGTGCCATCAGTGAAGGGGGAAGCAATCAGCCCCAGCATTTT.